A single sample gave rise to the 17 T cell receptor beta chains below, sequenced in a study of T cell changes during pregnancy in multiple sclerosis. Libraries were prepared by immunoSEQ multiplex PCR; TCRdb keeps only in-frame clonotypes and omits some of them. The sample contains about 42,000 clones, 80% to 90% of which appear only once. Material: CD4+ T cells from peripheral blood mononuclear cells, obtained before pregnancy. All receptors derive from a female donor with multiple sclerosis, enrolled in a pregnancy study.

The CDR3 loop reads CASSSSDRSLLGAFF. The CDR3 DNA reads as TGTGCCAGCAGCTCCTCTGACAGGAGCCTCTTGGGAGCTTTCTTT. V gene TRBV7-9 combines with J gene TRBJ1-1, with a weak D call TRBD1 (6 bases). Looked up from germline, CDR1 is SEHNR and CDR2 is FQNEAQ (reference sequence). This CDR3 is built from 15 residues. V lost 4 bases, J lost 10 bases, and 22 bases lay in between.

The CDR3 nucleotides are TGCGCCAGCAGCTTGGGCGGCCTATCTAGCACAGATACGCAGTATTTT. It specifies CASSLGGLSSTDTQYF. This rearrangement joins TRBV5-1 to TRBJ2-3; D ambiguous. The CDR3 has 16 residues. Germline values: CDR1 SGHRS, CDR2 YFSETQ. The V end was cut by 0 bases, the J end by 0 bases, with 11 bases between.

The J gene is TRBJ2-3, the V gene TRBV6-4; 7 nucleotides match TRBD2. V was clipped by 10 bases and J by 2 bases; unmatched bases: 9. From germline, CDR1 is MRHNA and CDR2 SNTAGT. The CDR3 is made up of 14 amino acids. CDR3 sequence: CATTRDYNTDTQYF. As DNA, the CDR3 is TGTGCCACCACCCGGGACTATAACACAGATACGCAGTATTTT.

The chain links TRBV29-1 to TRBJ2-3, with 10 bases fitting TRBD1. Looked up from germline, CDR1 is SQVTM and CDR2 is ANQGSEA. This CDR3 is built from 13 residues. Trimming cost V 8 bases and J 5 bases; bases outside gene matches: 7. The CDR3 is CSSDRGLGDTQYF. The CDR3 DNA reads TGCAGCTCCGACAGGGGGCTGGGAGATACGCAGTATTTT.

For the CDR3, the DNA is TGTGCCAGCAGTGAACAGGGGGTGAACAATCAGCCCCAGCATTTT. It encodes CASSEQGVNNQPQHF. The rearrangement joins TRBV2 to TRBJ1-5; 7 bases agree with TRBD1. With 2 bases clipped from V and 3 bases from J, the junction kept 4 bases outside the gene matches. This CDR3 spans 15 amino acids. Germline V gene data show CDR1 as SNHLY and CDR2 as FYNNEI.

The genes are TRBV29-1 and TRBJ2-6, with D perhaps matching TRBD2 (7 bases). There are 13 residues in the CDR3. Germline CDR1 and CDR2: SQVTM and ANQGSEA. The ends were cut back, 8 bases at V and 4 bases at J, with 12 bases in the middle. CDR3 nucleotides: TGCAGCACGCGGGGGCCAGGGGCCAACGTCCTGACTTTC. Its protein product is CSTRGPGANVLTF.

This chain connects TRBV6-1 to TRBJ2-7; 8 nucleotides line up with TRBD1. Unmatched junction bases numbered 10, after V lost 6 bases and J lost 3 bases. CDR1 is MNHNS, CDR2 SASEGT, per germline. The CDR3 covers 15 residues. The CDR3 sequence is CASRTGTGGFYEQYF. CDR3 sequence (DNA): TGTGCCAGCAGGACCGGGACAGGCGGGTTCTACGAGCAGTACTTC.

The V gene is TRBV10-2, the J gene TRBJ2-5; TRBD2 might be the D (6 bases). Trimming removed 7 bases from V and 1 base from J, with 13 bases in between. The germline CDR1 and CDR2 sequences are WSHSY and SAAADI. The CDR3 is 14 residues long. Written as DNA, the CDR3 is TGCGCCAGCAAAACGGGCGGGATCCAAGAGACCCAGTACTTC. Translation: CASKTGGIQETQYF.

This chain joins TRBV18 and TRBJ1-5; 8 bases align to TRBD1. The CDR3 consists of 15 residues. Germline V CDR1 and CDR2: KGHSH, LQKENI. J gave up 5 bases and V 2 bases, and 5 bases lay outside the gene matches. DNA for the CDR3: TGTGCCAGCTCACCAGGGACAGGAGAGTATCAGCCCCAGCATTTT. It specifies CASSPGTGEYQPQHF.

V and J are TRBV25-1 and TRBJ2-3; 7 positions match TRBD1. V trimming: 3 bases; J trimming: 0 bases; junction bases outside the gene matches: 6. Germline V CDR1 and CDR2: MGHDK, SYGVNS. CDR3 length: 16 residues. The DNA of the CDR3 is TGTGCCAGCAGTGAGGGCACAGGGGCTAGCACAGATACGCAGTATTTT. This gives the protein CASSEGTGASTDTQYF. The full variable domain, its missing parts supplied by reference TRBV25-1 and TRBJ2-3, is EADIYQTPRYLVIGTGKKITLECSQTMGHDKMYWYQQDPGMELHLIHYSYGVNSTEKGDLSSESTVSRIRTEHFPLTLESARPSHTSQYLCASSEGTGASTDTQYFGPGTRLTVL.

J is TRBJ1-3 and V is TRBV29-1, with 7 bases that match TRBD1. V shed 4 bases and J 4 bases; nucleotides not matched to a gene: 7. Germline V gene lookup returns CDR1 SQVTM and CDR2 ANQGSEA. The CDR3 extends over 14 amino acids. Here the CDR3 DNA reads TGCAGCGTTGCAACAGGGGTATCAGGAAACACCATATATTTT. It is translated as CSVATGVSGNTIYF.

This chain uses TRBV2 with TRBJ2-5, with a tentative D call TRBD2 (6 bases). Trimming stripped 7 bases from V and 9 bases from J, with 24 bases between. The CDR3 length is 15 residues. Per germline, CDR1 SNHLY and CDR2 FYNNEI. CDR3 region: CASKLDATARGAQYF. The CDR3 DNA reads TGTGCCAGCAAACTGGACGCGACGGCCCGCGGGGCCCAGTACTTC.

The rearrangement uses TRBV2 and TRBJ1-2, with 8 nucleotides matching TRBD1. Germline V lookup: CDR1 SNHLY, CDR2 FYNNEI. The CDR3 has 14 amino acids. J gave up 4 bases and V 6 bases, and 7 bases lay outside the gene matches. The CDR3 region is CASSRDRMIYGYTF. CDR3 in DNA: TGTGCCAGCAGCAGGGACAGGATGATCTATGGCTACACCTTC.

The rearrangement joins TRBV5-1 to TRBJ2-1; 10 bases map to TRBD2. V lost 0 bases and J lost 10; bases outside the gene matches: 4. CDR1 SGHRS and CDR2 YFSETQ come from the germline V gene. This CDR3 has 14 amino acids. CDR3 DNA: TGCGCCAGCAGCTTGGGACTAGCGGGTCAGGAGCAGTTCTTC. Translating it yields CASSLGLAGQEQFF.

The chain combines TRBV19 with TRBJ1-2; weak D call: TRBD1 (5 bases). Germline CDR1 is LNHDA and CDR2 is SQIVND (reference sequence). The CDR3 consists of 15 residues. V lost 3 bases, J lost 4 bases, and 15 bases lay in between. The CDR3 DNA reads TGTGCCAGTAGTATCCCCAGGCAGGGCCGCTATGGCTACACCTTC. Its translation: CASSIPRQGRYGYTF. The full variable domain, rest sourced from reference TRBV19 and TRBJ1-2, is DGGITQSPKYLFRKEGQNVTLSCEQNLNHDAMYWYRQDPGQGLRLIYYSQIVNDFQKGDIAEGYSVSREKKESFPLTVTSAQKNPTAFYLCASSIPRQGRYGYTFGSGTRLTVV.

The chain links TRBV7-2 to TRBJ2-5, with TRBD2 matching over 8 bases. Germline V lookup: CDR1 SGHTA, CDR2 FQGNSA. J lost 8 bases, V lost 4 bases, and 12 bases had no gene match. The CDR3 contains 15 residues. The DNA of the CDR3 is TGTGCCAGCAGCTCCTCGGGGGGGCTATGGGAAACCCAGTACTTC. It codes for CASSSSGGLWETQYF.

The J gene is TRBJ2-4, the V gene TRBV4-1; possible D gene TRBD2, 6 bases. The CDR3 has 16 amino acids. Per germline, CDR1 MGHRA and CDR2 YSYEKL. V gave up 0 bases and J gave up 1 base, with 10 bases separating them. CDR3 DNA sequence: TGCGCCAGCAGCCAAGATCTAGCGAGGGCCAAAAACATTCAGTACTTC. Translating it yields CASSQDLARAKNIQYF.